The present TCR beta chain was sequenced within a study of blood T cell repertoires in COVID-19. As for the study in general: The United States, Italy and Spain were the sources of the acute and convalescent COVID-19 samples. PBMCs, B-cell-depleted T cells, or T cells provided the cDNA or gDNA that made up the material.

Enrolled through a virtual design, the participants were between about 18 and 89 years of age and came from roughly 22 US areas. In the authors' workflow: Amplifying reference gene primers gave estimates of nucleated cell counts. Profiled with immunoSEQ multiplex PCR; TCRdb holds only in-frame clones, not every one. The D gene and trimming were derived from the DNA, and the V and J assignments and clone size from that table. The repertoire holds hundreds of thousands of clones, more than 85% seen once, with around 4% in the top ten. This receptor was obtained from a woman aged 25 to 39 who had recovered from COVID-19. The sample consisted of PBMCs or T cells enriched from blood (not recorded which).

CDR3 residues: CASSGPGQGVNYGYTF. DNA for the CDR3: TGTGCCAGCAGCGGCCCTGGACAGGGGGTCAACTATGGCTACACCTTC. This rearrangement joins TRBV9 to TRBJ1-2, with TRBD1 matching over 10 bases. Germline V gives CDR1 SGDLS, CDR2 YYNGEE. J lost 2 bases, V lost 3 bases, and 7 bases had no gene match. The CDR3 length is 16 residues.